These 20 T cell receptor beta chains originate from one sample sequenced in a study of cytomegalovirus exposure and HLA in healthy donors. The PCR used 60 Vbeta and 13 Jbeta primers. Sequencing was performed with immunoSEQ multiplex PCR; in TCRdb, only in-frame clones are kept and a portion is missing. Of more than 95,000 clones listed, approximately 77% are singletons. The sequenced material came from PBMCs. These receptor sequences come from a man between 50 and 59 years old in good health and CMV-seropositive.

J is TRBJ1-1 and V is TRBV15; unclear D gene. This CDR3 region has 14 residues. V lost 3 bases to trimming and J lost 1 base, with 9 bases between them. Germline V CDR1 and CDR2: LNHNV, YYDKDF (reference sequence). The CDR3 spells CATSSLGSNTEAFF. CDR3 bases: TGTGCCACCAGCAGTCTGGGCTCGAACACTGAAGCTTTCTTT.

This clone has just a few counts. The chain combines TRBV5-6 with TRBJ2-1; 11 bases are shared with TRBD2. J lost 9 bases, V lost 4 bases, and 6 bases had no gene match. CDR3 length: 14 residues. CDR1 is SGHDT and CDR2 is YYEEEE in the germline V gene. The CDR3 bases are TGTGCCAGCAGCCTTAGCGGGGGGGCTGTTGAGCAGTTCTTC. This sequence encodes CASSLSGGAVEQFF.

J is TRBJ2-5 and V is TRBV11-2; 11 bases are a match to TRBD2. Germline assignment: CDR1 SGHAT and CDR2 FQNNGV. This CDR3 is 14 amino acids long. The junction had 1 base not matched to a gene; V was cut back by 2 bases and J by 5 bases. CDR3 sequence reads: CASSLSSGGETQYF. In DNA, the CDR3 is TGTGCCAGCAGCTTATCTAGCGGGGGGGAGACCCAGTACTTC.

The chain combines TRBV5-1 with TRBJ2-1; maybe TRBD2 (6 bases). Germline V gene data show CDR1 as SGHRS and CDR2 as YFSETQ. V lost 0 bases, J lost 7 bases, and 17 bases lay in between. The CDR3 is made up of 16 amino acids. The CDR3 here is CASSLESRRGDNEQFF. CDR3 bases: TGCGCCAGCAGCTTGGAATCCAGGCGGGGTGATAATGAGCAGTTCTTC.

CDR3 nucleotides: TGCGCCAGCAGCTTGGCCACTAAACTAGCGGGAGCGGCCTACGAGCAGTACTTC. This codes for CASSLATKLAGAAYEQYF. The rearrangement links TRBV5-1 to TRBJ2-7, with TRBD2 matching over 11 bases. V lost 0 bases to trimming and J lost 2 bases; unmatched junction nucleotides: 10. The CDR3 extends over 18 amino acids. From germline, CDR1 is SGHRS and CDR2 YFSETQ.

This clone has only a few counts. The V and J genes are TRBV14 and TRBJ1-1; the D gene is possibly TRBD1 (6 bases). Germline lookup yields CDR1 SGHDN and CDR2 FVKESK. V lost 1 base and J 9 bases, leaving 12 bases between the germline ends. CDR3 length: 13 residues. The DNA for the CDR3 is TGTGCCAGCAGCCAAGGGACAGTAGCAAAAGCTTTCTTT. It is translated as CASSQGTVAKAFF. The full variable domain, in which reference TRBV14 and TRBJ1-1 provide the parts outside the CDR3, is EAGVTQFPSHSVIEKGQTVTLRCDPISGHDNLYWYRRVMGKEIKFLLHFVKESKQDESGMPNNRFLAERTGGTYSTLKVQPAELEDSGVYFCASSQGTVAKAFFGQGTRLTVV.

CDR3 nucleotide sequence: TGTGCCTGGAGTGTACGAGAGGGCACTGAAGCTTTCTTT. Amino acids: CAWSVREGTEAFF. This chain links TRBV30 with TRBJ1-1; no reliable D call. The germline V gene has CDR1 GTSNPN and CDR2 SVGIG (reference sequence). V gave up 0 bases and J gave up 4 bases, with 9 bases separating them. The CDR3 contains 13 residues.

The chain carries TRBV6-5 and TRBJ2-5, with 9 positions matching TRBD2. J lost 6 bases, V lost 2 bases, and 7 bases had no gene match. Germline V gene sequence: CDR1 MNHEY, CDR2 SVGAGI. The CDR3 runs 15 residues. The chain's CDR3 is CASSYGGLAGQTQYF. The CDR3 nucleotides read TGTGCCAGCAGTTACGGTGGGCTAGCGGGACAGACCCAGTACTTC.

The V gene is TRBV20-1, the J gene TRBJ2-1, with D tentatively TRBD2 (6 bases). The germline V gene encodes CDR1 DFQATT and CDR2 SNEGSKA (reference sequence). The V end was cut by 6 bases, the J end by 6 bases, with 9 bases between. The CDR3 is 11 amino acids. CDR3 loop: CSALGGNEQFF. CDR3 DNA sequence: TGCAGTGCCCTCGGGGGCAATGAGCAGTTCTTC.

The chain joins TRBV10-3 to TRBJ2-1; 9 bases line up with TRBD2. Germline CDR1 is ENHRY and CDR2 is SYGVKD. The CDR3 loop spans 18 amino acids. Trimming removed 4 bases from V and 4 bases from J; junction bases left unmatched: 14. CDR3 in DNA: TGTGCCATCAGTGGAGGTAGCGGGGGTCCGTTTGGGTACAATGAGCAGTTCTTC. This translates into CAISGGSGGPFGYNEQFF.

This clone was counted between two and nine times. The chain combines TRBV6-4 with TRBJ1-5, with 11 bases identical to TRBD1. The CDR3 totals 15 residues. V shed 5 bases, J shed 4 bases, and the junction held 4 bases outside the gene matches. Per germline, CDR1 MRHNA and CDR2 SNTAGT. The CDR3 sequence: CASSPGTGGNQPQHF. The CDR3 DNA is TGTGCCAGCAGTCCCGGGACAGGGGGTAATCAGCCCCAGCATTTT.

V gene TRBV7-2 combines with J gene TRBJ2-3, with D perhaps matching TRBD1 (5 bases). The CDR3 length is 14 residues. Trimming took off 6 bases at V and 0 bases at J, with 10 bases between the two ends. Germline CDR1 reads SGHTA; CDR2 reads FQGNSA. Written as DNA, the CDR3 is TGTGCCAGCAGTTCACGACAGAGCACAGATACGCAGTATTTT. Translation: CASSSRQSTDTQYF.

This clone was seen more than once but under ten times. This rearrangement joins TRBV7-9 to TRBJ2-5, with 7 positions matching TRBD1. Trimming removed 2 bases from V and 1 base from J; junction bases left unmatched: 4. The CDR3 extends over 15 amino acids. The germline gives CDR1 SEHNR, CDR2 FQNEAQ (reference sequence). CDR3 sequence reads: CASSLPGQIQETQYF. The DNA for the CDR3 is TGTGCCAGCAGCTTACCGGGACAGATCCAAGAGACCCAGTACTTC.

This clone has a single count. The chain has TRBV7-9 and TRBJ1-5; D possibly corresponds to TRBD1 (5 bases). Germline V gene lookup returns CDR1 SEHNR and CDR2 FQNEAQ (reference sequence). Trimming removed 1 base from V and 4 bases from J, with 11 bases in between. CDR3 length: 15 residues. CDR3: CASSLDGGGNQPQHF. CDR3 coding DNA: TGTGCCAGCAGCTTAGACGGGGGAGGGAATCAGCCCCAGCATTTT.

This clone has only one observation. The chain links TRBV7-9 to TRBJ1-2, with D maybe TRBD1 (5 bases). The V end lost 5 bases, the J end lost 3 bases, and 10 bases lay between the germline ends. This CDR3 contains 13 residues. The germline CDR1 and CDR2 sequences are SEHNR and FQNEAQ (reference sequence). The CDR3 coding sequence is TGTGCCAGCAGCCCGGGGGAGGACTATGGCTACACCTTC. This codes for CASSPGEDYGYTF. The whole variable domain, filled in from reference TRBV7-9 and TRBJ1-2, reads DTGVSQNPRHKITKRGQNVTFRCDPISEHNRLYWYRQTLGQGPEFLTYFQNEAQLEKSRLLSDRFSAERPKGSFSTLEIQRTEQGDSAMYLCASSPGEDYGYTFGSGTRLTVV.

The CDR3 region has the DNA TGTGCCAGCAGTGCCGGGACAGGGGGCACTGGGGCCAACGTCCTGACTTTC. Protein: CASSAGTGGTGANVLTF. The chain links TRBV6-1 to TRBJ2-6; TRBD1 matches 12 bases. The J segment lost 2 bases and the V segment lost 4 bases, leaving 3 bases of the junction unmatched. Germline V gene lookup returns CDR1 MNHNS and CDR2 SASEGT. This CDR3 is built from 17 residues.

The chain uses TRBV5-1 and TRBJ1-3; D not certain. Per the germline V gene, CDR1 is SGHRS and CDR2 is YFSETQ. CDR3 size: 15 residues. V shed 0 bases and J shed 4 bases, with 11 bases lying between them. As DNA, the CDR3 is TGCGCCAGCAGCTTGGCGGCAGGTCCGGGAAACACCATATATTTT. Translation gives CASSLAAGPGNTIYF.

This chain connects TRBV27 to TRBJ1-1, with D possibly TRBD1 on 5 matching bases. This CDR3 contains 15 residues. V was shortened by 5 bases and J by 4 bases, with 17 bases between the two germline ends. The germline gives CDR1 MNHEY, CDR2 SMNVEV (reference sequence). CDR3 in amino acids: CASSTSGRGSTEAFF. In DNA form, the CDR3 reads TGTGCCAGCAGTACATCGGGTAGGGGAAGCACTGAAGCTTTCTTT.

This sequence joins TRBV19 and TRBJ1-2, with 9 bases fitting TRBD1. Germline trimming cut 6 bases from V and 2 bases from J; bases unmatched to any gene: 10. Germline lookup yields CDR1 LNHDA and CDR2 SQIVND (reference sequence). The CDR3 is 16 residues long. The DNA of the CDR3 is TGTGCCAGTAGCCCCCGTCGGACAGGGGACAACTATGGCTACACCTTC. Translated: CASSPRRTGDNYGYTF. Variable domain in full (rest from reference TRBV19 and TRBJ1-2): DGGITQSPKYLFRKEGQNVTLSCEQNLNHDAMYWYRQDPGQGLRLIYYSQIVNDFQKGDIAEGYSVSREKKESFPLTVTSAQKNPTAFYLCASSPRRTGDNYGYTFGSGTRLTVV.

V usage is TRBV10-2 and J usage is TRBJ1-1, with D possibly being TRBD1 (6 bases). Germline V gene sequence: CDR1 WSHSY, CDR2 SAAADI. The CDR3 is 14 residues long. V lost 5 bases and J lost 1, with 11 bases in between. Here the CDR3 DNA reads TGCGCCAGCAGTTTATCAGGGGAGAACACTGAAGCTTTCTTT. Protein product: CASSLSGENTEAFF.